Listed below are T cell receptor beta chains from one sample, sequenced in a study of cytomegalovirus exposure and HLA in healthy donors. The assay was immunoSEQ multiplex PCR, and TCRdb's table has in-frame clones only and misses some. Among more than 250,000 clones, about nine tenths were seen once, and the ten largest hold approximately 1.2%. The sequenced sample consisted of PBMCs. These receptors all stem from a woman aged 30 to 39 in good health and CMV-seropositive. The CDR3 runs from the conserved cysteine through the conserved F or W. A D gene is named only where the DNA matches it firmly. A row's size may be missing; if present it is once, few, many or a size class.

size,J,V,D,CDR3,DNA
NA,TRBJ2-7,TRBV6-1,NA,CATAPGQGYEQYF,TGTGCCACGGCTCCGGGACAAGGCTACGAGCAGTACTTC
NA,TRBJ1-1,TRBV30,NA,CASEDRGQSF,TGTGCCTCGGAGGACAGAGGGCAGAGCTTT
NA,TRBJ1-5,TRBV30,NA,CAWGSGHNQPQHF,TGTGCCTGGGGATCAGGGCACAATCAGCCCCAGCATTTT
NA,TRBJ1-2,TRBV9,TRBD1,CASGGTGVLYGYTF,TGTGCCAGCGGAGGGACAGGGGTCCTCTATGGCTACACCTTC
NA,TRBJ1-1,TRBV4-2,TRBD1,CASSQGQGVFQATEAFF,TGTGCCAGCAGTCAAGGACAGGGAGTTTTTCAGGCCACTGAAGCTTTCTTT
NA,TRBJ2-5,TRBV6-5,NA,CASGTYQETQYF,TGTGCCAGCGGGACTTACCAAGAGACCCAGTACTTC
NA,TRBJ2-7,TRBV18,NA,CASSPVRLSYEQYF,TGTGCCAGCTCACCAGTGAGACTTTCCTACGAGCAGTACTTC
NA,TRBJ1-4,TRBV6-5,TRBD1,CASRPDRVREKLFF,TGTGCCAGCAGACCAGACAGGGTTAGAGAAAAACTGTTTTTT
NA,TRBJ1-5,TRBV2,TRBD1,CASRRTGVNQPQHF,TGTGCCAGCAGGCGGACAGGGGTTAATCAGCCCCAGCATTTT
NA,TRBJ2-1,TRBV27,NA,CASSLVPGNYNEQFF,TGTGCCAGCAGTTTAGTCCCCGGGAACTACAATGAGCAGTTCTTC
NA,TRBJ2-7,TRBV6-5,TRBD2,CASSRGLAGSREQYF,TGTGCCAGCAGTCGCGGACTAGCGGGGTCTCGGGAGCAGTACTTC
NA,TRBJ2-7,TRBV4-3,NA,CASSQDLGAEQYF,TGCGCCAGCAGCCAAGATTTGGGGGCCGAGCAGTACTTC
NA,TRBJ1-1,TRBV29-1,NA,CSVRDGGTEAFF,TGCAGCGTCCGGGACGGGGGCACTGAAGCTTTCTTT
few,TRBJ2-7,TRBV30,TRBD2,CAWSVEREPYEQYF,TGTGCCTGGAGTGTGGAGCGGGAGCCCTACGAGCAGTACTTC
NA,TRBJ1-1,TRBV13,NA,CASSLGPGVSTEAFF,TGTGCCAGCAGCTTAGGCCCGGGAGTTTCCACTGAAGCTTTCTTT
once,TRBJ2-2,TRBV5-1,TRBD1,CASTPTGGVGELFF,TGCGCCAGCACCCCGACAGGGGGCGTCGGGGAGCTGTTTTTT